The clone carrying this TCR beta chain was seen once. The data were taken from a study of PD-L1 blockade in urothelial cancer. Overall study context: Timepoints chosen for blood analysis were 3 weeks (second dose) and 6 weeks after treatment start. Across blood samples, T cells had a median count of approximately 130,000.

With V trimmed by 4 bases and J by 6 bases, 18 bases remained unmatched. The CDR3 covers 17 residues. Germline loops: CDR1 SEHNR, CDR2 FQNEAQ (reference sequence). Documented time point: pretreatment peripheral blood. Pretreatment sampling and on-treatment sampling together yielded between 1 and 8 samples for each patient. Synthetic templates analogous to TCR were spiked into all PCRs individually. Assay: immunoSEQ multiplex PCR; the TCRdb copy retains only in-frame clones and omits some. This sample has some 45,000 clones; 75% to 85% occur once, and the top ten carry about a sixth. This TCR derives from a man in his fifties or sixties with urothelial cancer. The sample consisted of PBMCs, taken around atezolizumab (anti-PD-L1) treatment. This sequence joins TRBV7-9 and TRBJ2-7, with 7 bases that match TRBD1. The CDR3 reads CASSSEIFGTVTVEQYF. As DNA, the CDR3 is TGTGCCAGCAGCTCTGAAATTTTTGGGACAGTCACCGTCGAGCAGTACTTC.